The 5 T cell receptor beta chains in this list originate from one sample, sequenced in a study of T cell responses to AZD1222 COVID-19 vaccine. TCRdb's table, derived via immunoSEQ multiplex PCR, lists solely in-frame clones and lacks some. The table lists 95,000 to 150,000 clones, 75% to 90% of them singletons. The material sequenced was peripheral blood, taken on day 0 of AZD1222 vaccination. The receptors originated from an adult in good health.

J is TRBJ1-5 and V is TRBV19; TRBD1 aligns across 8 bases. V lost 6 bases to trimming and J lost 0 bases; unmatched junction nucleotides: 7. The CDR3 contains 16 residues. Germline CDR1 is LNHDA and CDR2 is SQIVND (reference sequence). The CDR3 coding sequence is TGTGCCAGTAGGATAACAGGGGGAGGTAGCAATCAGCCCCAGCATTTT. It specifies CASRITGGGSNQPQHF.

This chain links TRBV18 with TRBJ1-4, with D maybe TRBD1 (6 bases). Trimming removed 4 bases at V and 1 base at J, with 16 bases between. In germline, CDR1 is KGHSH, CDR2 LQKENI. CDR3 length: 17 amino acids. The CDR3 bases are TGTGCCAGCTCACAGCAACAAACCAGGGGAACTAATGAAAAACTGTTTTTT. Residues: CASSQQQTRGTNEKLFF. The full variable domain, rest sourced from reference TRBV18 and TRBJ1-4, is NAGVMQNPRHLVRRRGQEARLRCSPMKGHSHVYWYRQLPEEGLKFMVYLQKENIIDESGMPKERFSAEFPKEGPSILRIQQVVRGDSAAYFCASSQQQTRGTNEKLFFGSGTQLSVL.

The chain links TRBV6-6 to TRBJ2-7; 8 bases align to TRBD2. The CDR3 has 15 amino acids. Germline V gene sequence: CDR1 MNHNY, CDR2 SVGAGI (reference sequence). J lost 1 base, V lost 5 bases, and 7 bases had no gene match. The CDR3 DNA is TGTGCCAGCAGTCTCGGGGGGGGTAAATCCTACGAGCAGTACTTC. Translation gives CASSLGGGKSYEQYF.

The rearrangement links TRBV5-4 to TRBJ1-1; D is unresolved. The CDR3 contains 14 residues. CDR1 and CDR2 from the germline V gene are SGHNT and YYREEE (reference sequence). Trimming shortened V by 4 bases and J by 2 bases, and 12 bases separated the two germline ends. The CDR3 DNA sequence: TGTGCCAGCAGCCGCATTGGGGAAAACACTGAAGCTTTCTTT. It is translated as CASSRIGENTEAFF.

The rearrangement links TRBV6-5 to TRBJ2-5; the D is unclear. The CDR3 has 14 residues. Germline V gene sequence: CDR1 MNHEY, CDR2 SVGAGI. Deletions cut 6 bases from V and 5 bases from J, with 16 bases between. CDR3 loop: CASSSLLVAETQYF. CDR3 in DNA: TGTGCCAGCAGCTCCCTCCTAGTGGCTGAGACCCAGTACTTC.